The 5 T cell receptor beta chains listed next were all sequenced from one sample in a study of cytomegalovirus exposure and HLA in healthy donors. In the PCR, 60 Vbeta and 13 Jbeta primers were used. Here immunoSEQ multiplex PCR was the method, and the copy in TCRdb shows in-frame clones only, minus some. The data contain roughly 200,000 clones, about 80% of them singletons. The sample consisted of PBMCs. The source is a woman in her thirties or forties in good health and CMV-seronegative.

This clone has only one observation. The chain joins TRBV9 to TRBJ1-2; a possible D gene is TRBD1 (6 bases). Germline CDR1 and CDR2: SGDLS and YYNGEE. Trimming stripped 4 bases from V and 5 bases from J, with 12 bases between. The CDR3 has 13 amino acids. The CDR3 region has the DNA TGTGCCAGCAGCCACGGACAGTTGTATGGCTACACCTTC. It translates to CASSHGQLYGYTF.

Written as DNA, the CDR3 is TGTGCCAGCAGCCAAAGGGACAGACCTCTCTATGGCTACACCTTC. It is translated as CASSQRDRPLYGYTF. This rearrangement joins TRBV4-2 to TRBJ1-2, with TRBD1 identical over 7 bases. From germline, CDR1 is LGHNA and CDR2 YNFKEQ. The CDR3 sequence is 15 residues long. The V segment lost 2 bases and the J segment 4 bases; nucleotides outside the gene matches: 7.

V is TRBV9 and J is TRBJ2-7, with 9 bases matching TRBD1. Germline V lookup: CDR1 SGDLS, CDR2 YYNGEE. Losses at the gene ends were 4 bases for V and 2 bases for J; bases not matched to a gene: 4. The CDR3 contains 14 residues. CDR3 sequence: CASSQGQGTYEQYF. The CDR3 bases are TGTGCCAGCAGCCAAGGACAGGGGACCTACGAGCAGTACTTC.

The rearrangement joins TRBV30 to TRBJ2-2; 11 nucleotides line up with TRBD1. The CDR3 is made up of 17 amino acids. Germline-derived CDR1 and CDR2 are GTSNPN and SVGIG (reference sequence). With 3 bases clipped from V and 0 bases from J, the junction kept 6 bases outside the gene matches. CDR3 nucleotides: TGTGCCTGGAGGGACAGGGGGCACTACTCGAACACCGGGGAGCTGTTTTTT. It encodes CAWRDRGHYSNTGELFF.

This clone was counted only a few times. This rearrangement joins TRBV5-6 to TRBJ1-5; maybe TRBD1 (5 bases). Trimming took off 2 bases at V and 2 bases at J, with 11 bases between the two ends. The CDR3 covers 15 residues. Germline loops: CDR1 SGHDT, CDR2 YYEEEE. This CDR3 reads CASSFRGSGNQPQHF. CDR3 in DNA: TGTGCCAGCAGCTTCCGGGGGTCTGGCAATCAGCCCCAGCATTTT.